The 12 T cell receptor beta chains below were found in one sample sequenced in a study of long-term antiretroviral therapy in people with HIV. The assay, immunoSEQ v3.0, was run at survey level. Assay used: immunoSEQ multiplex PCR; TCRdb lists only in-frame clones, some missing. The table lists about 16,000 clones, roughly 91% of them singletons. The specimen comprised unsorted PBMCs, sampled 6.9 years after starting antiretroviral therapy. The receptors derive from a man in his fifties or sixties with HIV.

The chain carries TRBV19 and TRBJ2-1; D might be TRBD1 (6 bases). The germline V gene encodes CDR1 LNHDA and CDR2 SQIVND (reference sequence). Trimming left V 5 bases short and J 5 bases short, with 13 bases between. The CDR3 spans 14 residues. The CDR3 region has the DNA TGTGCCAGTAGTTGGGACAATCCAAACAATGAGCAGTTCTTC. It codes for CASSWDNPNNEQFF.

V is TRBV12-2 and J is TRBJ2-5; TRBD2, the table's D call, lacks a check against the DNA. TRBV12-2 is tagged as a pseudogene. There are 15 residues in the CDR3. The CDR3 loop is CASRFIRSTQETQYF. CDR3 sequence (DNA): TGTGCAAGTCGCTTTATACGGAGCACACAAGAGACCCAGTACTTC.

This clone was seen a few times. The DNA of the CDR3 is TGCAGCGTTGATGAGACTGAAGCTTTCTTT. Protein product: CSVDETEAFF. The chain couples TRBV29-1 to TRBJ1-1; D gene ambiguous. V lost 3 bases and J lost 5, with 4 bases in between. From germline, CDR1 is SQVTM and CDR2 ANQGSEA. The CDR3 sequence is 10 residues long.

The count of this clone is one. V usage is TRBV29-1 and J usage is TRBJ2-5; the D gene is possibly TRBD1 (7 bases). Trimming took off 7 bases at V and 5 bases at J, with 14 bases between the two ends. The length of the CDR3 is 12 residues. Germline V gene sequence: CDR1 SQVTM, CDR2 ANQGSEA. The CDR3 sequence is CSARQGGETQYF. CDR3 DNA: TGCAGCGCTAGACAGGGAGGCGAGACCCAGTACTTC.

The chain is built from TRBV18 and TRBJ1-4; 7 bases are a match to TRBD1. Trimming at V came to 1 base and at J to 12 bases, leaving 2 bases not matched to a gene. CDR3 size: 12 residues. Germline CDR1 KGHSH, CDR2 LQKENI. The CDR3, as DNA: TGTGCCAGCTCACCACTCGGGACAGAACTGTTTTTT. It is translated as CASSPLGTELFF.

This sequence joins TRBV28 and TRBJ1-2; the D is unclear. CDR1 is MDHEN and CDR2 is SYDVKM in the germline V gene. V dropped 5 bases and J dropped 3 bases, with 10 bases sitting between them. This CDR3 comprises 13 residues. CDR3 region: CASSTKRDYGYTF. CDR3 DNA sequence: TGTGCCAGCAGTACTAAGCGGGACTATGGCTACACCTTC.

The V gene is TRBV6-1, the J gene TRBJ1-1; D remains ambiguous. Trimming stripped 5 bases from V and 1 base from J, with 2 bases between. In germline, CDR1 is MNHNS, CDR2 SASEGT. This CDR3 is built from 11 residues. CDR3 DNA sequence: TGTGCCAGCAGTTCGAACACTGAAGCTTTCTTT. Its translation is CASSSNTEAFF.

The rearrangement joins TRBV20-1 to TRBJ2-7; either TRBD1 or TRBD2 may supply D (5 bases each). CDR3 length: 9 amino acids. Germline assignment: CDR1 DFQATT and CDR2 SNEGSKA (reference sequence). Trimming left V 6 bases short and J 11 bases short, with 11 bases between. DNA of the CDR3: TGCAGTGCAAGTATGGGGGAGTACTTC. This sequence encodes CSASMGEYF.

V and J are TRBV7-3 and TRBJ2-1, with TRBD1 matching 7 bases. Germline assignment: CDR1 SGHTA and CDR2 FQGTGA. This CDR3 spans 15 amino acids. Unmatched junction bases numbered 12, after V lost 5 bases and J lost 8 bases. The CDR3 loop reads CASSQGGSYVDEQFF. CDR3 DNA: TGTGCCAGCAGCCAAGGGGGCTCGTATGTGGATGAGCAGTTCTTC.

This chain uses TRBV7-8 with TRBJ1-2; D is uncertain. The germline gives CDR1 SGHVS, CDR2 FQNEAQ. Trimming stripped 5 bases from V and 4 bases from J, with 20 bases between. This CDR3 has 16 amino acids. The CDR3 DNA reads as TGTGCCAGCAGCCCTAGCCCCGCGGGATCCCTCTATGGCTACACCTTC. This encodes CASSPSPAGSLYGYTF.

This clone was seen only a few times. The chain uses TRBV9 and TRBJ2-1, with TRBD2 matching 12 bases. The germline V gene has CDR1 SGDLS and CDR2 YYNGEE. V dropped 4 bases and J dropped 4; count of bases not matched to a gene: 9. CDR3 length: 17 residues. The DNA for the CDR3 is TGTGCCAGCAGCTCAAGAGGACTAGCGGGACAGTACAATGAGCAGTTCTTC. Translating gives CASSSRGLAGQYNEQFF.

The V call is TRBV14, the J call TRBJ1-3; D uncertain. There are 14 residues in the CDR3. Deletions cut 1 base from V and 6 bases from J, with 10 bases between. Germline assignment: CDR1 SGHDN and CDR2 FVKESK. CDR3 sequence: CASSQVGVENTIYF. In nucleotides, the CDR3 is TGTGCCAGCAGCCAAGTTGGGGTTGAAAACACCATATATTTT.